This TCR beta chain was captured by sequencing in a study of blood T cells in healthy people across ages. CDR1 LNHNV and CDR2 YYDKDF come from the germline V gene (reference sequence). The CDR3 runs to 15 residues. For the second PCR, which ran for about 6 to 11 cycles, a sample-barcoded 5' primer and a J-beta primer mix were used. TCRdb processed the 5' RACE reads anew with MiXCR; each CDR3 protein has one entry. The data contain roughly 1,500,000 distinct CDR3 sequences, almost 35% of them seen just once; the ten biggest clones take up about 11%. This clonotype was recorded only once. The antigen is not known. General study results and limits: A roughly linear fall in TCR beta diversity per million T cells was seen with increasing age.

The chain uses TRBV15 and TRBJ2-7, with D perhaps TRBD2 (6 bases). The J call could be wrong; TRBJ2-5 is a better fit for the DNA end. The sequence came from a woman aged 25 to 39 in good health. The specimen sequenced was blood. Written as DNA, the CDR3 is TGTGCCACCAGCAGAACCGGGACTTATACGGAGACCCAGTACTTC. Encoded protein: CATSRTGTYTETQYF.